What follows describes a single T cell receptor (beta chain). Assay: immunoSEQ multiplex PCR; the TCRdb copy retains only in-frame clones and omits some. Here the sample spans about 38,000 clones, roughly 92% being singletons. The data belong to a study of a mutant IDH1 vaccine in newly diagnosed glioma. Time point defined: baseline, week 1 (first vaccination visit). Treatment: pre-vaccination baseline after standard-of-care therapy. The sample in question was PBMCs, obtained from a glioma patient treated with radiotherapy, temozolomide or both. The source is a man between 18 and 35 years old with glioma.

The CDR3: CAWSQLKQRPPNTGELFF. The CDR3 DNA is TGTGCCTGGAGTCAGTTGAAACAACGGCCTCCGAACACCGGGGAGCTGTTTTTT. The V call is TRBV30, the J call TRBJ2-2, with D unclear. The germline CDR1 and CDR2 sequences are GTSNPN and SVGIG (reference sequence). V lost 2 bases to trimming and J lost 0 bases, with 19 bases between them. This CDR3 has 18 amino acids.